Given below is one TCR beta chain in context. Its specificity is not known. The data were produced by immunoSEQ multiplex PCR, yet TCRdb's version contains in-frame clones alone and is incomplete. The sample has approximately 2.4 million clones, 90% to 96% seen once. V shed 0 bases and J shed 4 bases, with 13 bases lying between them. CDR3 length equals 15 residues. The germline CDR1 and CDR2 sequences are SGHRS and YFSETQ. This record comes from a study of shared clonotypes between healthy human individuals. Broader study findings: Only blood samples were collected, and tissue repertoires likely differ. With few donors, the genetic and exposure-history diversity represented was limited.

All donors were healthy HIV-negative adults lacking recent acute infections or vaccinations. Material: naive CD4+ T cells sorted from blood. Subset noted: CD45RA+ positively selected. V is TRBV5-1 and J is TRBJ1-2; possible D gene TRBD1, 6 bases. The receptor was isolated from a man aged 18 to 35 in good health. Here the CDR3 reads CASSLESTGSYGYTF. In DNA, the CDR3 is TGCGCCAGCAGCTTGGAATCGACAGGAAGCTATGGCTACACCTTC.